Listed here is a single T cell receptor (beta chain). The sample holds many counts of this clonotype. It has no known antigen specificity. The sample holds no much larger clone one base away, and base qualities are not on file. The data originate from a study of T cells after yellow fever vaccination (dated by TCRdb to the late 2010s). At the level of the whole study: The SMART-Seq v4 Ultra Low Input RNA kit was used to prepare libraries from fractions with low cell numbers. Two healthy male donors, one aged 18 to 30 and one aged 30 to 40 years, were included in the cohort. Blood was drawn at multiple timepoints before and after primary and secondary immunization, with bulk PBMC replicates and cell subsets isolated. To follow T-cell clones before and after both primary and booster YFV17D yellow fever vaccination, bulk TCR alpha and beta repertoires underwent longitudinal sequencing.

The germline V and J ends show losses of 0 bases and 0 bases respectively, and no gene match explains 1 base of the junction. CDR1 and CDR2, per the germline V gene, are LGHNA and YSLEER. From the cysteine up to the phenylalanine, the CDR3 has a length of 15 residues. Only the CDR3 portion is preserved as DNA: 45 bases, with reading frame beginning at the first base. The treatment or condition label, read with the paper, signifies: live attenuated yellow fever vaccine strain. At each blood-draw timepoint, two biological replicates of bulk PBMCs were collected. A standard Ficoll-Paque protocol was used to isolate PBMCs from peripheral blood. TriZol was used to extract RNA from bulk PBMCs, from CD4 and CD8 fractions, and from dextramer-positive and dextramer-negative fractions. Broad study findings and their caveats: The secondary T-cell response was weaker than the primary response but faster, peaking on day 5 instead of day 15. Because only two donors were included in the study, the extent to which the findings can be generalized is limited. After the booster, most of the clones that had expanded following primary vaccination were detected again (approximately 95% of CD4 and around nine tenths of CD8), which suggests that memory was broadly maintained. FACS-sorted repertoires could contain abundant contaminating clonotypes from the bulk population, so computational filtering was required. A small share of clonotypes occurred in both CD4 and CD8 compartments, likely arising from convergent recombination.

Sequencing instrument: Illumina NovaSeq 6000. TCR cDNA was synthesized by 5'RACE template switching, through which a universal primer site and unique molecular identifiers were introduced. cDNA synthesis was primed from both the TCR alpha and TCR beta constant segments. Library amplification used two PCR steps, and the second PCR step added sample barcodes and sequencing adapters. Sequencing of libraries was performed on Illumina HiSeq 2500 (2x100 bp) or NovaSeq (2x150 bp). On the authors' methods: Demultiplexing of reads and collapsing into UMI consensus sequences were performed with MIGEC, and V(D)J alignment was carried out with MiXCR. Vaccine-responding clonotypes were identified with edgeR using replicate PBMC samples, with FDR below 0.01 and a log2 fold change above 5 up to day 15 being required. Each bulk clonotype was labeled CD4 or CD8 based on which sequenced repertoire, CD4 or CD8, contained the clonotype at higher abundance. The public reads were quality trimmed at Q25 with fastp and then assembled into clones with MiXCR by TCRdb, keeping productive beta chains. Every CDR3 protein is listed once, alongside the most common genes and DNA of its rows. These V and J calls rely on TCRdb rather than the paper's analysis. This sample comprises some 390,000 distinct CDR3 sequences, around a sixth of them detected only once. Roughly a sixth of the sample is taken by the ten largest.

The receptor was derived from a man aged 18-30 years who received the YFV17D yellow fever vaccine. Rearrangement joined TRBV4-3 to TRBJ2-7; the junction holds 8 bases that match TRBD2. The sample consisted of PBMCs, taken before the yellow fever booster vaccination. The nucleotide sequence reads as follows: TGCGCCAGCAGCCAAGAAGCGGGAGCCTCCTACGAGCAGTACTTC. It specifies CASSQEAGASYEQYF.